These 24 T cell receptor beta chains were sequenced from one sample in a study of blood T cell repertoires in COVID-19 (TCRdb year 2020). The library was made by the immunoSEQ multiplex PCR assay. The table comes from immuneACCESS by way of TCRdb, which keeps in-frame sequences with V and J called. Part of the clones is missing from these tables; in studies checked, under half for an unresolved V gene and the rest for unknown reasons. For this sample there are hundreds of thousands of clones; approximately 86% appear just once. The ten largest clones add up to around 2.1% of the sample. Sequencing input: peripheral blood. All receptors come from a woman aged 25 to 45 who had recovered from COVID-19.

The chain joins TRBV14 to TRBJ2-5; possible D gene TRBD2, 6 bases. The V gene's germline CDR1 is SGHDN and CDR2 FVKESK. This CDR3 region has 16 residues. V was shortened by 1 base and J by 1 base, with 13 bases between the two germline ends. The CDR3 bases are TGTGCCAGCAGCCAAGTGAGGCTAGCGATCCAAGAGACCCAGTACTTC. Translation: CASSQVRLAIQETQYF.

The CDR3 reads CASSQVGETQPQHF. The CDR3 region has the DNA TGTGCCAGCAGCCAAGTTGGGGAGACTCAGCCCCAGCATTTT. The chain couples TRBV14 to TRBJ1-5; no clear D gene. V was clipped by 1 base and J by 6 bases, with 10 bases between them. The V gene's germline CDR1 is SGHDN and CDR2 FVKESK. CDR3 length equals 14 residues.

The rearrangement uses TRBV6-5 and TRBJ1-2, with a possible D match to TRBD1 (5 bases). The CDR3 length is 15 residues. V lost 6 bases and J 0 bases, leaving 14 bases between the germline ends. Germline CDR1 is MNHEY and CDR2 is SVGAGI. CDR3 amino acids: CASRPTTGANYGYTF. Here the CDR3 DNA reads TGTGCCAGCAGACCAACCACAGGAGCTAACTATGGCTACACCTTC.

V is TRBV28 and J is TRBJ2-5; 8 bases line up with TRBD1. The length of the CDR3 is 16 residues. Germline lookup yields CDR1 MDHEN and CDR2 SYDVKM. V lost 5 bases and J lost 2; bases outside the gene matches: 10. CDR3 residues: CASSPSGQGLQETQYF. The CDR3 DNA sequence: TGTGCCAGCAGTCCTTCAGGACAGGGTTTACAAGAGACCCAGTACTTC. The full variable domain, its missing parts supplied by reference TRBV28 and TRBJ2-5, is DVKVTQSSRYLVKRTGEKVFLECVQDMDHENMFWYRQDPGLGLRLIYFSYDVKMKEKGDIPEGYSVSREKKERFSLILESASTNQTSMYLCASSPSGQGLQETQYFGPGTRLLVL.

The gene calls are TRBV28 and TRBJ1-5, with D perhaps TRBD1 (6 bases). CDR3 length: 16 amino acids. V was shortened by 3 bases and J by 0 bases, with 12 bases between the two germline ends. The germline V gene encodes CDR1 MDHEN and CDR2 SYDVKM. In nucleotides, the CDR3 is TGTGCCAGCAGTTTCGAGGGGGTTGATAGCAATCAGCCCCAGCATTTT. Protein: CASSFEGVDSNQPQHF.

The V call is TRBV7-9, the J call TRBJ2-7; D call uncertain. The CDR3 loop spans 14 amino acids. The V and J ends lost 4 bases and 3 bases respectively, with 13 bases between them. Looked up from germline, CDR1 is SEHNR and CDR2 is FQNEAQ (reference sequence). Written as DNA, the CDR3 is TGTGCCAGCAGCTCCCTCAGTGGTGTCTACGAGCAGTACTTC. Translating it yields CASSSLSGVYEQYF. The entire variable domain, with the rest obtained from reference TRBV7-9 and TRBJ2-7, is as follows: DTGVSQNPRHKITKRGQNVTFRCDPISEHNRLYWYRQTLGQGPEFLTYFQNEAQLEKSRLLSDRFSAERPKGSFSTLEIQRTEQGDSAMYLCASSSLSGVYEQYFGPGTRLTVT.

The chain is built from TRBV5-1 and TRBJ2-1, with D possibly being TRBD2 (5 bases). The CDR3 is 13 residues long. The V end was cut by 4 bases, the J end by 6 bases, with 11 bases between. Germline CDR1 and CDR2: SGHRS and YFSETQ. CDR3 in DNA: TGCGCCAGCAGCGAGAGGACTGTCAATGAGCAGTTCTTC. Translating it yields CASSERTVNEQFF.

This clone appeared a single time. The CDR3 DNA sequence: TGTGCCAGCAGCGGCAGGGGGAAGGCCACTGAAGCTTTCTTT. It specifies CASSGRGKATEAFF. The chain links TRBV5-6 to TRBJ1-1; 7 bases match TRBD1. This CDR3 is 14 amino acids long. Trimming cost V 4 bases and J 4 bases; bases outside gene matches: 7. CDR1 and CDR2 from the germline V gene are SGHDT and YYEEEE.

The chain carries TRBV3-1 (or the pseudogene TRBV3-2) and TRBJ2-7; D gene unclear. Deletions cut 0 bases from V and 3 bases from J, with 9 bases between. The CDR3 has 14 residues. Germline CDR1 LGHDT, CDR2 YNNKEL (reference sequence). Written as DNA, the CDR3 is TGTGCCAGCAGCCAAGATCTTCAGTTCTACGAGCAGTACTTC. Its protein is CASSQDLQFYEQYF.

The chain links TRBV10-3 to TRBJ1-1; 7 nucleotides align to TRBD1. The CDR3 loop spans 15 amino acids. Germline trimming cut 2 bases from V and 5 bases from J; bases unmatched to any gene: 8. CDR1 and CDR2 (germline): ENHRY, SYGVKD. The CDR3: CAISEPGQAGTEAFF. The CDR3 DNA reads TGTGCCATCAGTGAGCCAGGACAGGCGGGGACTGAAGCTTTCTTT.

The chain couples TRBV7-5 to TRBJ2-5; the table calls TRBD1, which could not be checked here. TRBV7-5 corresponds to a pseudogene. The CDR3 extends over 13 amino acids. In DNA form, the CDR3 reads TGTGCCAGAAGCTCGGCAGGGCGATGGACCCAGTACTTC. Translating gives CARSSAGRWTQYF.

Here the CDR3 reads CASSIRQGIGGYTF. The CDR3 coding sequence is TGTGCCAGCAGCATACGACAGGGGATAGGTGGCTACACCTTC. The chain uses TRBV11-2 and TRBJ1-2; 8 nucleotides align to TRBD1. The V gene end was trimmed by 5 bases and the J gene end by 7 bases; junction bases not matched to a gene: 9. CDR3 size: 14 residues. Germline-derived CDR1 and CDR2 are SGHAT and FQNNGV.

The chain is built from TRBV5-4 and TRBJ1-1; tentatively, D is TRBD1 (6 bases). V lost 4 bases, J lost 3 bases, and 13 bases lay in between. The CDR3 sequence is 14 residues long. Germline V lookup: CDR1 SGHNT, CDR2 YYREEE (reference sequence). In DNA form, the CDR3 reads TGTGCCAGCAGCCGAGGGGGAGGGGACACTGAAGCTTTCTTT. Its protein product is CASSRGGGDTEAFF.

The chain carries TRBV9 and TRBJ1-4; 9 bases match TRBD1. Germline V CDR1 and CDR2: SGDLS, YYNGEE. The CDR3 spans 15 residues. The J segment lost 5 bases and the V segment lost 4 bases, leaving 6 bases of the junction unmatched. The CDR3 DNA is TGTGCCAGCAGCCCGGGGGACAGGGTGAATGAAAAACTGTTTTTT. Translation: CASSPGDRVNEKLFF. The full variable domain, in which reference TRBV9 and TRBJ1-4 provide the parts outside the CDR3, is DSGVTQTPKHLITATGQRVTLRCSPRSGDLSVYWYQQSLDQGLQFLIQYYNGEERAKGNILERFSAQQFPDLHSELNLSSLELGDSALYFCASSPGDRVNEKLFFGSGTQLSVL.

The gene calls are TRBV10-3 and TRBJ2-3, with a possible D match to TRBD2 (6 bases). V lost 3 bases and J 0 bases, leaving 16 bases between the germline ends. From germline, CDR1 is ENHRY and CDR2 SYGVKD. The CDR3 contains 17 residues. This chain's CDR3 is CAISDLSGTYSTDTQYF. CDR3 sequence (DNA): TGTGCCATCAGTGATCTTAGCGGAACTTATAGCACAGATACGCAGTATTTT.

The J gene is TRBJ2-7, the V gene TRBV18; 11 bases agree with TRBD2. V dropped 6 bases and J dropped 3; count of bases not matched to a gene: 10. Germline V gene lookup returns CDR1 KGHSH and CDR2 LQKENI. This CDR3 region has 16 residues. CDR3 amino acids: CASSRVLAGDIYEQYF. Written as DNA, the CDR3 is TGTGCCAGCTCCCGCGTACTAGCGGGGGATATCTACGAGCAGTACTTC.

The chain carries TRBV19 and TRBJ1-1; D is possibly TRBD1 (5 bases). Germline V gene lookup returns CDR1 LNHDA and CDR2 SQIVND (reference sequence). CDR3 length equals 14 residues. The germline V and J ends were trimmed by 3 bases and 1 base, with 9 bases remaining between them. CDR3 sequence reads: CASSISGWNTEAFF. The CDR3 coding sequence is TGTGCCAGTAGTATTTCAGGGTGGAACACTGAAGCTTTCTTT.

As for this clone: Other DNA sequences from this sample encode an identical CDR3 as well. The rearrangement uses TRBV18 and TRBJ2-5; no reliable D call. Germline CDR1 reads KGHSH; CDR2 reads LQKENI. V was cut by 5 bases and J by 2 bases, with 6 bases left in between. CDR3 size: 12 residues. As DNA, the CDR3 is TGTGCCAGCTCATCAAAACAAGAGACCCAGTACTTC. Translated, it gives CASSSKQETQYF.

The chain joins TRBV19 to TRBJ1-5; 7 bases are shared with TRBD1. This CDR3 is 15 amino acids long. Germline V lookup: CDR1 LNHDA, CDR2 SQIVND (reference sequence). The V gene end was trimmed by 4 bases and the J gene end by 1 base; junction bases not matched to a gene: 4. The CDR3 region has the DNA TGTGCCAGTAGTACTTCACAGGGGAGCAATCAGCCCCAGCATTTT. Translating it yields CASSTSQGSNQPQHF.

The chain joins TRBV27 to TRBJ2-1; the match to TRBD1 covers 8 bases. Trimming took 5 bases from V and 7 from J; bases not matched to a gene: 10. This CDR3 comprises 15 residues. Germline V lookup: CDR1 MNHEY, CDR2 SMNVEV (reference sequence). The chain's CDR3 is CASSTDRGPRNEQFF. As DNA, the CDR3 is TGTGCCAGCAGTACCGACAGGGGCCCTCGGAATGAGCAGTTCTTC.

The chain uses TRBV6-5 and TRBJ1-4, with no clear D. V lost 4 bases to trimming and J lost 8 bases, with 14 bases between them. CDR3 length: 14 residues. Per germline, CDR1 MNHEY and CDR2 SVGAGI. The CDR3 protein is CASSSVRAVEKLFF. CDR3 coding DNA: TGTGCCAGCAGTTCAGTGAGGGCGGTCGAAAAACTGTTTTTT.

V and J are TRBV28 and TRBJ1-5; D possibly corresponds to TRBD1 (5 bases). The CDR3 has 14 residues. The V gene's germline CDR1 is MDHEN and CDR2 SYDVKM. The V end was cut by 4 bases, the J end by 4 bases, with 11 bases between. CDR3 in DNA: TGTGCCAGCAGTTCGGGACTAGGGAATCAGCCCCAGCATTTT. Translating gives CASSSGLGNQPQHF.

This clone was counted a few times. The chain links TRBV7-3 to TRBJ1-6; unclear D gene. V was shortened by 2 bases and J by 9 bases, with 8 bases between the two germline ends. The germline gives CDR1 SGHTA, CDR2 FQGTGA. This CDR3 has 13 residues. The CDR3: CASSLDLTSPLHF. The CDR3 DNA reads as TGTGCCAGCAGCTTAGACTTAACTTCACCCCTCCACTTT.

CDR3 sequence reads: CASSMTGTGVSSYNSPLHF. CDR3 nucleotides: TGTGCCAGTAGTATGACCGGGACAGGGGTGAGCTCCTATAATTCACCCCTCCACTTT. The chain combines TRBV19 with TRBJ1-6; 10 bases match TRBD1. CDR1 is LNHDA and CDR2 is SQIVND in the germline V gene (reference sequence). The CDR3 covers 19 residues. V lost 3 bases, J lost 0 bases, and 8 bases stayed unmatched.